The source of this T cell receptor beta chain is a study of Ad26.COV2.S vaccination and SARS-CoV-2 variants. Study results and limitations: It was reported that spike-specific CD8+ and CD4+ T cell responses were substantially broad after vaccination. Placebo and vaccine recipients had non-spike TCR breadth that was similar. Placebo recipients trailed vaccine recipients in spike-specific TCR breadth. Total responses of T cells may have been underestimated by the analyses of TCR breadth and depth.

Using immunoSEQ multiplex PCR, the repertoire was profiled, and TCRdb retains in-frame clones only, with some absent. The table lists about 350,000 clones, approximately 90% of them singletons, with roughly 3.9% in the top ten. With regard to this clone: Its target is not known.

CDR1 SNHLY and CDR2 FYNNEI come from the germline V gene. V was clipped by 2 bases and J by 4 bases, with 6 bases between them. There are 13 residues in the CDR3. Sequenced here: peripheral blood, sampled after recovery from COVID-19. This chain links TRBV2 with TRBJ2-1; the D is unclear. This clonotype was obtained from a human donor who had recovered from COVID-19. Here the CDR3 DNA reads TGTGCCAGCAGTGAATGGGGATACAATGAGCAGTTCTTC. This translates into CASSEWGYNEQFF.